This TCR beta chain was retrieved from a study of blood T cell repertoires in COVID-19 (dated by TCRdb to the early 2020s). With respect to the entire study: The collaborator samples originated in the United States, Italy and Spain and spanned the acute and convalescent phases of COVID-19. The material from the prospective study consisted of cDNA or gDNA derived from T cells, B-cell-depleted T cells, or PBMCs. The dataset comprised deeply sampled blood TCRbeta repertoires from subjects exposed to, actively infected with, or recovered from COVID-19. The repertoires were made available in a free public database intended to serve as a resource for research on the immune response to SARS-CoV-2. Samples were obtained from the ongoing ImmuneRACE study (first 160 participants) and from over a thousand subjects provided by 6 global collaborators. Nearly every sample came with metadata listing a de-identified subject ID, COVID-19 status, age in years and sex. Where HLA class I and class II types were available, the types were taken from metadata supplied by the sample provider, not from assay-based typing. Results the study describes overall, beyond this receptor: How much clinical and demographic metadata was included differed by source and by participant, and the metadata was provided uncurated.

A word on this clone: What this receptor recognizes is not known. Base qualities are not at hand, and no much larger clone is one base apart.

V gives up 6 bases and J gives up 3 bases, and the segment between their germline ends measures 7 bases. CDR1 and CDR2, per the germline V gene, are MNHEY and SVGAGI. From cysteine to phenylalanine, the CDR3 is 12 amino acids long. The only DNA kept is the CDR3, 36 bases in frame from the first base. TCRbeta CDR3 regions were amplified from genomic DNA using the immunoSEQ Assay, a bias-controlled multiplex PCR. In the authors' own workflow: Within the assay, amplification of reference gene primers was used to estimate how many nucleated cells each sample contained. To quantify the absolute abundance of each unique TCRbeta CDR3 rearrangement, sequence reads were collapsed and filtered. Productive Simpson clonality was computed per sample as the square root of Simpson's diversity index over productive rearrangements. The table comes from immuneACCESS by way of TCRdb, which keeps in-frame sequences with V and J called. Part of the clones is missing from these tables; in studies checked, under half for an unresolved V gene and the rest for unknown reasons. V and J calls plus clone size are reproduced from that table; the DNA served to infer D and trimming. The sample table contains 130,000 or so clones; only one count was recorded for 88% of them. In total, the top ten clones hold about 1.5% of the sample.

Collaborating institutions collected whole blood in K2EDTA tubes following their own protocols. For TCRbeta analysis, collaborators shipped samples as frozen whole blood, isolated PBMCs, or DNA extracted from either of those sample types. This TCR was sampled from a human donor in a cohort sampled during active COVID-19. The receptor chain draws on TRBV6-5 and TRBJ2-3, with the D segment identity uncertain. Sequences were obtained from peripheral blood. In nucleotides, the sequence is TGTGCCAGCAGACCGAGAACAGATACGCAGTATTTT. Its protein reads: CASRPRTDTQYF.